Below are 8 T cell receptor beta chains sequenced from a single sample in a study of T-cell memory formation after mild COVID-19. TCRdb reprocessed the 5' RACE reads with MiXCR, giving one entry per CDR3 protein. This table has roughly 320,000 distinct CDR3 sequences, 25% to 30% appearing once. Specimen: PBMCs or a T cell subset sorted from them (not recorded which). The receptor set was obtained from an adult woman who had mild COVID-19 (a few samples of this study predate the infection). Cell type and time point are not known.

This clonotype was counted a few times. The rearrangement links TRBV20-1 to TRBJ1-5; no reliable D call. CDR1 DFQATT and CDR2 SNEGSKA come from the germline V gene (reference sequence). The CDR3 is 14 amino acids. With 0 bases removed from V and 0 bases from J, the gap between germline ends came to 6 bases. The CDR3 sequence is CSARDIYSNQPQHF. The CDR3, as DNA: TGCAGTGCTAGAGATATTTATAGCAATCAGCCCCAGCATTTT.

This chain uses TRBV5-1 with TRBJ2-7; D possibly corresponds to TRBD2 (6 bases). Germline assignment: CDR1 SGHRS and CDR2 YFSETQ. Trimming shortened V by 4 bases and J by 0 bases, and 14 bases separated the two germline ends. CDR3 size: 15 residues. The CDR3 spells CASSEAGSSSYEQYF. CDR3 in DNA: TGCGCCAGCAGCGAGGCGGGGTCCTCCTCCTACGAGCAGTACTTC.

This clonotype was recorded a few times. The V gene is TRBV9, the J gene TRBJ2-1; D remains ambiguous. Per germline, CDR1 SGDLS and CDR2 YYNGEE. V was pared by 0 bases and J by 2 bases, with 9 bases between. The CDR3 totals 15 residues. CDR3 in DNA: TGTGCCAGCAGCGTAGGCGCTTTGCCCTACAATGAGCAGTTCTTC. It yields the protein CASSVGALPYNEQFF.

This clonotype was detected a few times. The chain has TRBV6-2 or TRBV6-3 and TRBJ2-5, with TRBD2 matching 10 bases. Per the germline V gene, CDR1 is MNHEY and CDR2 is SVGEGT. J lost 2 bases, V lost 0 bases, and 3 bases had no gene match. CDR3 size: 16 residues. The CDR3 reads CASSYSTSGTQETQYF. The DNA for the CDR3 is TGTGCCAGCAGTTACTCAACTAGCGGGACACAAGAGACCCAGTACTTC.

The chain has TRBV25-1 and TRBJ1-1; D gene unclear. The germline V gene encodes CDR1 MGHDK and CDR2 SYGVNS. V shed 2 bases and J shed 1 base, with 14 bases lying between them. The CDR3 spans 16 residues. In nucleotides, the CDR3 is TGTGCCAGCAGTGAAGATCGCGCACAGACGAACACTGAAGCTTTCTTT. This encodes CASSEDRAQTNTEAFF.

The J gene is TRBJ2-1, the V gene TRBV3-1; D unresolved. The CDR3 sequence is 11 residues long. The ends were cut back, 5 bases at V and 15 bases at J, with 14 bases in the middle. Per the germline V gene, CDR1 is LGHDT and CDR2 is YNNKEL (reference sequence). The CDR3 is CASSYSGKPFF. The CDR3 DNA reads as TGTGCCAGCAGCTACTCCGGCAAGCCGTTCTTC.

This clonotype was observed a few times. This chain connects TRBV5-1 to TRBJ2-4; 7 bases map to TRBD2. After removal of 5 bases from V and 6 bases from J, the junction contained 5 bases not matched to a gene. Germline V CDR1 and CDR2: SGHRS, YFSETQ. This CDR3 comprises 13 residues. Written as DNA, the CDR3 is TGCGCCAGCAGGAGGGAGGGGACAAACATTCAGTACTTC. Amino acid sequence: CASRREGTNIQYF.

This sequence joins TRBV7-9 and TRBJ2-3, with no clear D. The germline V and J ends were trimmed by 4 bases and 5 bases, with 7 bases remaining between them. Germline CDR1 and CDR2: SEHNR and FQNEAQ (reference sequence). The CDR3 extends over 12 amino acids. The CDR3 sequence is CASSSSGDTQYF. The DNA for the CDR3 is TGTGCCAGCAGCTCCTCCGGAGATACGCAGTATTTT.